The sequence of this T cell receptor beta chain was determined in a study of monozygotic twins with inflammatory bowel disease. Study-level points and caveats: Discordant twins showed the same repertoire similarity as concordant twins, possibly from limited power. Healthy twins showed more clonotype sharing with others than IBD patients, especially patients with disease activity.

From the 5' RACE reads, TCRdb lists one entry per CDR3 protein and no DNA. This sample's table reports over 130,000 distinct CDR3 sequences. As concerns this clonotype: The antigen is unknown.

CDR3 length: 17 residues. CDR1 is LGHNA, CDR2 YSLEER, per germline. The sequenced material came from blood. This TCR was recovered from a human donor with ulcerative colitis or Crohn's disease, or a healthy co-twin of an affected twin (not recorded which). This sequence joins TRBV4-3 and TRBJ1-2; TCRdb picks TRBD1, but there is no DNA to check that call. The CDR3 spells CASSQPDRASVFGGYTF.